This T cell receptor (beta chain) emerged from a study of identical twins. This clonotype occurred many times. Its antigen remains unknown. Overall study results and limits: The analysis was cross-sectional rather than longitudinal within donors.

MiXCR, run by TCRdb on the 5' RACE reads, gives a single entry per CDR3 protein. The sample has around 500,000 distinct CDR3 sequences, approximately 15% seen once. The CDR3 runs 13 residues. This same sample was also part of a study on yellow fever vaccine responses in identical twins.

Sequenced material: CD4+ T cells sorted from blood. This sequence originates from a woman between 18 and 29 years old in good health. The V call is TRBV21-1, the J call TRBJ2-3; the table's D call, TRBD1, has no DNA check behind it. TRBV21-1 is given as a pseudogene. The CDR3 DNA reads as TGTGCCAGCAGCAAAGTTGGGGGCCCTACGCAGTATTTT. Protein: CASSKVGGPTQYF.